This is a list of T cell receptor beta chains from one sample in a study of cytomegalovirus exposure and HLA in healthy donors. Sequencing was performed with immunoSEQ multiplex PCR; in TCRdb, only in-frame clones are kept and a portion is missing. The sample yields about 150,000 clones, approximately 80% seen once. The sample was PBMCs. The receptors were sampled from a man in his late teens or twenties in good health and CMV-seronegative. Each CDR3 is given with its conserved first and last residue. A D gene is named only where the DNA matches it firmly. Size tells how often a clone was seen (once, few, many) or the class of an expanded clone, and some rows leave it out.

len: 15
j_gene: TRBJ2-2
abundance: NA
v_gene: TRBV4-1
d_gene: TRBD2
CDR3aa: CASSPPIGGTGELFF
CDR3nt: TGCGCCAGCAGCCCCCCGATCGGGGGGACCGGGGAGCTGTTTTTT

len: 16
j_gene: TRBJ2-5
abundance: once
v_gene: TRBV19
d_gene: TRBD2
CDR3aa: CASSPRGGSGQETQYF
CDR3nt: TGTGCCAGTAGTCCGAGGGGCGGGAGCGGCCAAGAGACCCAGTACTTC

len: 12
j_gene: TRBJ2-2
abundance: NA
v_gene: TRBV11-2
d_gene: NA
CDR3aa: CASRASNGELFF
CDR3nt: TGTGCCAGCAGGGCCAGTAACGGGGAGCTGTTTTTT

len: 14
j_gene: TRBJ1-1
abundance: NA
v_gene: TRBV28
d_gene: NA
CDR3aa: CASSQFAVNTEAFF
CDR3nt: TGTGCCAGCAGCCAGTTCGCGGTGAACACTGAAGCTTTCTTT

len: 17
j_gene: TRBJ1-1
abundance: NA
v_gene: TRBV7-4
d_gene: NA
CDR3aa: CASSLDGAEAMNTEAFF
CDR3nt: TGTGCCAGCAGCTTAGATGGGGCTGAGGCCATGAACACTGAAGCTTTCTTT

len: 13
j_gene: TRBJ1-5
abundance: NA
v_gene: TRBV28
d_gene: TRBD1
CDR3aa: CASSGQGVQPQHF
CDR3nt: TGTGCCAGCTCTGGGCAGGGGGTGCAGCCCCAGCATTTT

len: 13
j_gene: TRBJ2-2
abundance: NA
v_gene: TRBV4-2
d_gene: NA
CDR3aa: CASSQGQPGELFF
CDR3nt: TGTGCCAGCAGCCAGGGACAACCCGGGGAGCTGTTTTTT

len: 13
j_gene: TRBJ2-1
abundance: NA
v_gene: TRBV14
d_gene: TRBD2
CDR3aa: CASSPGLAVEQFF
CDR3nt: TGTGCCAGCAGCCCGGGACTAGCGGTAGAGCAGTTCTTC

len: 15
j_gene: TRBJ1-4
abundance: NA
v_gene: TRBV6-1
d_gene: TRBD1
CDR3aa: CASSRAWTGNEKLFF
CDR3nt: TGTGCCAGCAGTCGGGCTTGGACAGGGAATGAAAAACTGTTTTTT

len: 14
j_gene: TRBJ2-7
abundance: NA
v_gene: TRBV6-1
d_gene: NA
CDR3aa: CASSGGQASYEQYF
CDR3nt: TGTGCCAGCAGTGGGGGCCAAGCCAGCTACGAGCAGTACTTC

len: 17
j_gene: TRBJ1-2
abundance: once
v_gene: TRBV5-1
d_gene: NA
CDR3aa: CASSLGPRTNPNYGYTF
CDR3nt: TGCGCCAGCAGCTTAGGACCGAGGACAAACCCTAACTATGGCTACACCTTC

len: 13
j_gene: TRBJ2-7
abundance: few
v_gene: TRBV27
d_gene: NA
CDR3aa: CASRLRGAYEQYF
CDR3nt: TGTGCCAGCCGACTTCGAGGCGCCTACGAGCAGTACTTC

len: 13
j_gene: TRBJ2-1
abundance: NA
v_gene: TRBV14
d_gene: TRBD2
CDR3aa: CASSSRLAGEQFF
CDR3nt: TGTGCCAGCAGCTCAAGACTAGCTGGGGAGCAGTTCTTC

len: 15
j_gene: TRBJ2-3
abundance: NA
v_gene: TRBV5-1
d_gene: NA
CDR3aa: CASSLLMWETDTQYF
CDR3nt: TGCGCCAGCAGCTTGTTGATGTGGGAGACAGATACGCAGTATTTT

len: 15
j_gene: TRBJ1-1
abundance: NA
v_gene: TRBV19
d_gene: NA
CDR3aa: CASSIDLGRDTEAFF
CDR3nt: TGTGCCAGTAGTATAGATTTAGGCAGGGACACTGAAGCTTTCTTT

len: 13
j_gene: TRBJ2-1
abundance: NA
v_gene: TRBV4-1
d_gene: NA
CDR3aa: CASSQVLANEQFF
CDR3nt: TGCGCCAGCAGCCAAGTCCTAGCGAATGAGCAGTTCTTC

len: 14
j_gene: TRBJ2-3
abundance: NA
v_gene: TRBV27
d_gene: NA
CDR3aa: CASSLRAKAAVLYF
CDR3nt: TGTGCCAGCAGTTTACGAGCGAAAGCGGCGGTCCTATATTTT

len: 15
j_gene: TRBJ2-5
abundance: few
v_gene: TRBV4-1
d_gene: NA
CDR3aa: CASSRGLHFQETQYF
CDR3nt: TGCGCCAGCAGCCGCGGACTACATTTTCAAGAGACCCAGTACTTC

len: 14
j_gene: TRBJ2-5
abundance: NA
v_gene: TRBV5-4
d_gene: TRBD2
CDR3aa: CASSLYGGRETQYF
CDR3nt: TGTGCCAGCAGCTTGTACGGCGGGAGGGAGACCCAGTACTTC

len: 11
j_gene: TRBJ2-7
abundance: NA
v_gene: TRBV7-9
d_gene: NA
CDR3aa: CASSKGGEQYF
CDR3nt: TGTGCCAGCAGCAAGGGAGGAGAGCAGTACTTC

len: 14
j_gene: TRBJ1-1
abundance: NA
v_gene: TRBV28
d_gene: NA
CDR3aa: CASSLEGMNTEAFF
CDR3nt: TGTGCCAGCAGTTTAGAGGGAATGAACACTGAAGCTTTCTTT

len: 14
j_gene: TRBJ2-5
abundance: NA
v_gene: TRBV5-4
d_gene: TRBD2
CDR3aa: CASSPGRAVETQYF
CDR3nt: TGTGCCAGCAGCCCCGGGAGGGCTGTAGAGACCCAGTACTTC

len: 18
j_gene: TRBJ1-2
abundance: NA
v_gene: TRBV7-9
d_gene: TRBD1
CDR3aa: CSSSSTIDRDGANYGYTF
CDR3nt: TGTTCCAGCAGCTCTACGATCGACAGGGACGGAGCTAACTATGGCTACACCTTC

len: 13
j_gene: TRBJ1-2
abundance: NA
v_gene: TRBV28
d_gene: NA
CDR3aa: CASSPSTVYGYTF
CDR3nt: TGTGCCAGCAGTCCATCGACAGTCTATGGCTACACCTTC

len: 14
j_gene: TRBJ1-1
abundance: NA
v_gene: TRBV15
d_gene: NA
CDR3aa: CATSTGRSDTEAFF
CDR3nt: TGTGCCACCAGCACTGGTAGGAGCGACACTGAAGCTTTCTTT

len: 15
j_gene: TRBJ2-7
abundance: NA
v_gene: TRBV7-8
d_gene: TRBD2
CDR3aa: CASSLGSGRTHEQYF
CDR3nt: TGTGCCAGCAGCTTGGGAAGCGGGAGGACGCACGAGCAGTACTTC

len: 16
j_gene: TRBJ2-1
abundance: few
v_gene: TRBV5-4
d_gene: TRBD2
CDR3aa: CASSTGGSGELYEQFF
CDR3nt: TGTGCCAGCAGCACGGGGGGGAGCGGGGAATTGTATGAGCAGTTCTTC

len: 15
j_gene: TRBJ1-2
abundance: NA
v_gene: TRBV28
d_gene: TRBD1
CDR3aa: CASIARGAVNYGYTF
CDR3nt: TGTGCCAGCATTGCCAGGGGGGCGGTTAACTATGGCTACACCTTC

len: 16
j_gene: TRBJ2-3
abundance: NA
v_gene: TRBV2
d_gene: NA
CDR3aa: CASRQRTAGSTDTQYF
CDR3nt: TGTGCCAGCAGACAACGGACAGCCGGAAGCACAGATACGCAGTATTTT

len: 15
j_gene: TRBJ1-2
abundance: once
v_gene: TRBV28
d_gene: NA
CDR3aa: CASRHFRVSGNGYTF
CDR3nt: TGTGCCAGCAGGCATTTCCGTGTGTCAGGAAATGGCTACACCTTC

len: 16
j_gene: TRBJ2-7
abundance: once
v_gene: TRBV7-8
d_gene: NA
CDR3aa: CASSDSYPGGNYEQYF
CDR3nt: TGTGCCAGCAGCGATTCCTACCCCGGCGGGAACTACGAGCAGTACTTC

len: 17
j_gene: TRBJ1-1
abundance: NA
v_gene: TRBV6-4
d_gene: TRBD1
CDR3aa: CASSPGTGAPRNREAFF
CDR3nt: TGTGCCAGCAGTCCCGGGACAGGGGCCCCACGAAATCGGGAAGCTTTCTTT

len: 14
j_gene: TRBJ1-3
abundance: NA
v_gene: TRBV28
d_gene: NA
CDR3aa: CASSFFGSGNTIYF
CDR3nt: TGTGCCAGCAGTTTTTTCGGGTCTGGAAACACCATATATTTT

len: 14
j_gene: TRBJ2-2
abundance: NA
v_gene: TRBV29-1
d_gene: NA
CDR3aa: CSAERQVNTGELFF
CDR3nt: TGCAGCGCGGAACGACAGGTCAACACCGGGGAGCTGTTTTTT

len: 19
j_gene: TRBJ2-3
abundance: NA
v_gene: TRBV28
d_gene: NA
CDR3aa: CASSLEVFRGRGTLYTQYF
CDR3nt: TGTGCCAGCAGTTTAGAGGTGTTTCGTGGAAGGGGCACACTTTATACGCAGTATTTT

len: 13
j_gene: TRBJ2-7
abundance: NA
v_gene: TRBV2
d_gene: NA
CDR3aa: CASRPPTYWEQYF
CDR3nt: TGTGCCAGCAGACCGCCGACATACTGGGAGCAGTACTTC

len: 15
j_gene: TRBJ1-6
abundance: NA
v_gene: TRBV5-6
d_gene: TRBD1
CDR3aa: CASSPDREVNSPLHF
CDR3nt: TGTGCCAGCAGCCCCGACAGGGAGGTAAATTCACCCCTCCACTTT

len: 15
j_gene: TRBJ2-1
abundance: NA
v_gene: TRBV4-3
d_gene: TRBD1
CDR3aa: CASSPGGAGLGEQFF
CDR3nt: TGCGCCAGCAGCCCAGGGGGAGCCGGGTTGGGTGAGCAGTTCTTC